The 20 T cell receptor beta chains listed next were all sequenced from one sample in a study of shared clonotypes between healthy human individuals. Some clones are missing from TCRdb's copy, which holds only in-frame ones; the method was immunoSEQ multiplex PCR. The sample consists of 1 million to 1.3 million clones, about four fifths of them appearing once. The sequenced sample was memory CD4+ T cells from PBMCs. Subset here: CD45RA-negative fraction. The receptors originated from a man between 18 and 29 years old in good health. Some clones in this sample may be carry-over from other donors' samples.

This clone appeared once. The gene calls are TRBV5-1 and TRBJ2-1; D unresolved. V was clipped by 0 bases and J by 10 bases, with 5 bases between them. The CDR3 is 11 amino acids. Germline V CDR1 and CDR2: SGHRS, YFSETQ. CDR3 loop: CASSLGSEQFF. CDR3 DNA: TGCGCCAGCAGCTTGGGTAGCGAGCAGTTCTTC.

The chain couples TRBV7-9 to TRBJ2-5; possibly TRBD2 for D (5 bases). The ends were cut back, 7 bases at V and 4 bases at J, with 10 bases in the middle. Germline CDR1 reads SEHNR; CDR2 reads FQNEAQ (reference sequence). This CDR3 has 12 amino acids. The CDR3 here is CASTPEGETQYF. The CDR3 DNA sequence: TGTGCCAGCACCCCCGAGGGAGAGACCCAGTACTTC. The variable domain in full, completed from reference TRBV7-9 and TRBJ2-5, reads DTGVSQNPRHKITKRGQNVTFRCDPISEHNRLYWYRQTLGQGPEFLTYFQNEAQLEKSRLLSDRFSAERPKGSFSTLEIQRTEQGDSAMYLCASTPEGETQYFGPGTRLLVL.

The sample holds one count of this clone. The rearrangement links TRBV27 to TRBJ1-2; 7 nucleotides match TRBD1. Losses at the gene ends were 4 bases for V and 6 bases for J; bases not matched to a gene: 5. CDR3 length equals 13 residues. Germline V gives CDR1 MNHEY, CDR2 SMNVEV (reference sequence). CDR3 in amino acids: CASSYRGGHGYTF. DNA of the CDR3: TGTGCCAGCAGTTACAGGGGAGGCCATGGCTACACCTTC.

The chain employs TRBV7-8 and TRBJ1-2, with 7 bases that match TRBD1. CDR3 length equals 13 residues. Germline V gene data show CDR1 as SGHVS and CDR2 as FQNEAQ. Unmatched junction bases numbered 2, after V lost 5 bases and J lost 2 bases. CDR3 sequence (DNA): TGTGCCAGCAGCAAGGGACAGAACTATGGCTACACCTTC. Residues: CASSKGQNYGYTF.

This chain uses TRBV7-8 with TRBJ2-7; 8 nucleotides line up with TRBD2. The CDR3 is made up of 15 amino acids. V was clipped by 7 bases and J by 0 bases; unmatched bases: 8. CDR1 and CDR2 (germline): SGHVS, FQNEAQ. For the CDR3, the DNA is TGTGCCAGCACCCGGGGGGGGGCCATCTCCTACGAGCAGTACTTC. This sequence encodes CASTRGGAISYEQYF.

The chain joins TRBV29-1 to TRBJ1-5; TRBD1 matches at 10 bases. Germline CDR1 and CDR2: SQVTM and ANQGSEA. The CDR3 has 13 residues. After removal of 4 bases from V and 5 bases from J, the junction contained 2 bases not matched to a gene. This CDR3 reads CSVAGQGDQPQHF. Here the CDR3 DNA reads TGCAGCGTTGCCGGACAGGGGGATCAGCCCCAGCATTTT.

This sequence joins TRBV28 and TRBJ1-4; 7 positions agree with TRBD1. V was clipped by 5 bases and J by 3 bases; unmatched bases: 6. Germline values: CDR1 MDHEN, CDR2 SYDVKM. The CDR3 totals 15 residues. CDR3 loop: CASSLTGEANEKLFF. For the CDR3, the DNA is TGTGCCAGCAGTCTTACAGGGGAGGCTAATGAAAAACTGTTTTTT.

The J gene is TRBJ2-3, the V gene TRBV29-1; the D is unclear. V gave up 3 bases and J gave up 4 bases, with 14 bases separating them. This CDR3 region has 14 residues. The germline V gene has CDR1 SQVTM and CDR2 ANQGSEA. CDR3 coding DNA: TGCAGCGTTGAGACCCTCAATGGCGCAGATACGCAGTATTTT. It yields the protein CSVETLNGADTQYF.

The V gene is TRBV7-9, the J gene TRBJ1-4; 8 bases are shared with TRBD1. Germline-derived CDR1 and CDR2 are SEHNR and FQNEAQ (reference sequence). V shed 4 bases and J 7 bases; nucleotides not matched to a gene: 5. This CDR3 spans 14 amino acids. The CDR3 region has the DNA TGTGCCAGCAGCTCGACAGGGGAGAGTGAAAAACTGTTTTTT. Protein sequence: CASSSTGESEKLFF.

The chain combines TRBV28 with TRBJ1-2; the D gene is possibly TRBD1 (5 bases). There are 17 residues in the CDR3. Trimming cost V 5 bases and J 0 bases, with 19 bases left between them. Germline lookup yields CDR1 MDHEN and CDR2 SYDVKM. DNA for the CDR3: TGTGCCAGCAGTATTGATCGTTTGACAGAAACTAACTATGGCTACACCTTC. This translates into CASSIDRLTETNYGYTF.

The V gene is TRBV2, the J gene TRBJ1-5; TRBD1 is a possible D gene (5 bases). V was clipped by 6 bases and J by 4 bases, with 13 bases between them. Germline CDR1 and CDR2: SNHLY and FYNNEI. CDR3 length: 14 amino acids. CDR3 protein: CASRGTADNQPQHF. CDR3 bases: TGTGCCAGCAGGGGGACCGCAGATAATCAGCCCCAGCATTTT.

The V gene is TRBV21-1, the J gene TRBJ2-3; TRBD2, the D gene given by the table, was not confirmed from the DNA. TRBV21-1 is tagged as a pseudogene. This CDR3 region has 12 residues. CDR3 amino acids: CASSLAIDTQYF. In DNA, the CDR3 is TGTGCCAGCAGCCTAGCAATAGATACGCAGTATTTT.

This rearrangement joins TRBV5-1 to TRBJ1-4, with 7 bases fitting TRBD1. With 7 bases clipped from V and 4 bases from J, the junction kept 7 bases outside the gene matches. This CDR3 comprises 14 residues. The germline V gene has CDR1 SGHRS and CDR2 YFSETQ. The CDR3 region is CASGRQGNNEKLFF. The CDR3, as DNA: TGCGCCAGCGGCCGACAGGGAAATAATGAAAAACTGTTTTTT.

This chain joins TRBV11-3 and TRBJ2-5, with a tentative D call TRBD2 (5 bases). The ends were cut back, 5 bases at V and 2 bases at J, with 15 bases in the middle. Germline assignment: CDR1 SGHNT and CDR2 YENEEA. The CDR3 contains 15 residues. CDR3 region: CASSPRTGTQETQYF. CDR3 in DNA: TGTGCCAGCAGCCCCCGGACTGGAACTCAAGAGACCCAGTACTTC. The full variable domain, with the rest looked up from reference TRBV11-3 and TRBJ2-5, is EAGVVQSPRYKIIEKKQPVAFWCNPISGHNTLYWYLQNLGQGPELLIRYENEEAVDDSQLPKDRFSAERLKGVDSTLKIQPAELGDSAVYLCASSPRTGTQETQYFGPGTRLLVL.

There are a few counts of this clone. The CDR3 protein is CASSELAIGELFF. In DNA, the CDR3 is TGTGCCAGCAGTGAACTAGCTATCGGGGAGCTGTTTTTT. This rearrangement joins TRBV2 to TRBJ2-2; D perhaps matches TRBD2 (5 bases). The V and J ends lost 2 bases and 7 bases respectively, with 8 bases between them. The germline V gene encodes CDR1 SNHLY and CDR2 FYNNEI. CDR3 length equals 13 residues.

This clone has a single count. This chain links TRBV5-1 with TRBJ2-5, with no clear D. The CDR3 runs to 14 residues. Germline V gene data show CDR1 as SGHRS and CDR2 as YFSETQ. Trimming pared 1 base from V and 1 base from J, leaving 8 bases between. The CDR3 loop reads CASSLQSIQETQYF. CDR3 in DNA: TGCGCCAGCAGCTTGCAGAGCATCCAAGAGACCCAGTACTTC.

The rearrangement uses TRBV2 and TRBJ2-2, with D maybe TRBD1 (6 bases). Trimming pared 6 bases from V and 1 base from J, leaving 15 bases between. The CDR3 is 16 residues long. Germline V gene lookup returns CDR1 SNHLY and CDR2 FYNNEI. This CDR3 reads CASSPTGRRNTGELFF. As DNA, the CDR3 is TGTGCCAGCAGCCCGACAGGCCGGAGGAACACCGGGGAGCTGTTTTTT.

The chain couples TRBV5-5 to TRBJ2-5, with no clear D. Per the germline V gene, CDR1 is SGHKS and CDR2 is YYEKEE (reference sequence). Trimming cost V 4 bases and J 5 bases, with 9 bases left between them. The CDR3 extends over 12 amino acids. The CDR3 loop is CASSERWETQYF. CDR3 DNA: TGTGCCAGCAGCGAGAGGTGGGAGACCCAGTACTTC.

This chain uses TRBV7-3 with TRBJ2-2; D ambiguous. Germline V gene lookup returns CDR1 SGHTA and CDR2 FQGTGA. CDR3 size: 15 residues. With 2 bases removed from V and 2 bases from J, the gap between germline ends came to 9 bases. The CDR3 protein is CASSLGLGNTGELFF. DNA for the CDR3: TGTGCCAGCAGCTTAGGGCTAGGAAACACCGGGGAGCTGTTTTTT.

The chain is built from TRBV6-1 and TRBJ1-2; no reliable D call. The V end was cut by 2 bases, the J end by 3 bases, with 7 bases between. The germline V gene has CDR1 MNHNS and CDR2 SASEGT. The CDR3 sequence is 13 residues long. This CDR3 reads CASSEWDYYGYTF. CDR3 nucleotide sequence: TGTGCCAGCAGTGAATGGGATTACTATGGCTACACCTTC.